Below are 16 T cell receptor beta chains sequenced from a single sample in a study of T cells in Graves' hyperthyroidism and ophthalmopathy. From RNA transcripts, TCR beta CDR3 regions were amplified. The TCR CDR3 was amplified in a first-round RT-PCR using the HTBI primer set. TCRdb ran MiXCR on the multiplex PCR reads and lists one entry per CDR3 protein. The sample shows 200,000 to 250,000 distinct CDR3 sequences, about 15% of them seen only once. The sample comprised blood. These receptors were collected from a man aged 50-59 years with Graves' hyperthyroidism.

This clonotype was counted at least ten times. V is TRBV10-3 and J is TRBJ2-1; 10 positions match TRBD2. The CDR3 is 15 residues long. The germline V gene encodes CDR1 ENHRY and CDR2 SYGVKD. The trim removed 10 bases at V and 4 bases at J, leaving 10 bases unmatched. The CDR3, as DNA: TGTGCCACCAGAACCGGACTAGCGGAATACAATGAGCAGTTCTTC. The encoded protein is CATRTGLAEYNEQFF.

In its sample, this clonotype was seen many times. The V call is TRBV6-1, the J call TRBJ2-4; the D gene could be TRBD1 or TRBD2 (5 bases each). Germline CDR1 reads MNHNS; CDR2 reads SASEGT. CDR3 length equals 13 residues. V was clipped by 5 bases and J by 4 bases, with 9 bases between them. This chain's CDR3 is CASSWDLKNIQYF. In nucleotides, the CDR3 is TGTGCCAGCAGTTGGGACCTAAAAAACATTCAGTACTTC.

In its sample, this clonotype was seen many times. The V gene is TRBV7-9, the J gene TRBJ2-7; tentatively, D is TRBD1 (5 bases). The CDR3 is 14 residues long. Deletions cut 4 bases from V and 0 bases from J, with 10 bases between. CDR1 is SEHNR, CDR2 FQNEAQ, per germline (reference sequence). CDR3 in amino acids: CASSSQGSSYEQYF. The CDR3 bases are TGTGCCAGCAGCTCGCAGGGTTCCTCCTACGAGCAGTACTTC.

This rearrangement joins TRBV2 to TRBJ1-2; D unresolved. This CDR3 is 14 amino acids long. V lost 7 bases and J lost 4, with 16 bases in between. Germline V gene sequence: CDR1 SNHLY, CDR2 FYNNEI. The CDR3 protein is CASMGFQGFYGYTF. The CDR3 DNA sequence: TGTGCCAGCATGGGCTTTCAAGGGTTCTATGGCTACACCTTC. Supplemented by reference TRBV2 and TRBJ1-2, the full variable domain reads EPEVTQTPSHQVTQMGQEVILRCVPISNHLYFYWYRQILGQKVEFLVSFYNNEISEKSEIFDDQFSVERPDGSNFTLKIRSTKLEDSAMYFCASMGFQGFYGYTFGSGTRLTVV.

J is TRBJ2-2 and V is TRBV25-1; tentative D call: TRBD1 (6 bases). The CDR3 runs to 16 residues. V dropped 0 bases and J dropped 2 bases, with 10 bases sitting between them. Germline-derived CDR1 and CDR2 are MGHDK and SYGVNS. The CDR3 DNA reads TGTGCCAGCAGTGAATATTCCAGGGGCAACACCGGGGAGCTGTTTTTT. Amino acids: CASSEYSRGNTGELFF.

This clonotype was counted at least ten times. V is TRBV15 and J is TRBJ2-5, with a weak D call TRBD2 (5 bases). CDR3 length equals 15 residues. V dropped 0 bases and J dropped 5 bases, with 13 bases sitting between them. CDR1 is LNHNV, CDR2 YYDKDF, per germline (reference sequence). CDR3 protein: CATSRDPRVGETQYF. The DNA of the CDR3 is TGTGCCACCAGCAGAGATCCGCGGGTGGGGGAGACCCAGTACTTC.

V usage is TRBV19 and J usage is TRBJ1-1; D ambiguous. Per the germline V gene, CDR1 is LNHDA and CDR2 is SQIVND (reference sequence). The CDR3 has 13 residues. V gave up 3 bases and J gave up 3 bases, with 8 bases separating them. The CDR3 nucleotides read TGTGCCAGTAGTATGTACGGGGACACTGAAGCTTTCTTT. Its translation is CASSMYGDTEAFF.

This clonotype has a count of ten or more. A read error may produce the germline difference seen at one junction end. This chain links TRBV5-1 with TRBJ2-1; TRBD2 matches 13 bases. The CDR3 spans 15 residues. CDR1 and CDR2 from the germline V gene are SGHRS and YFSETQ. CDR3 protein: CASSLGLAGNNEQFF. CDR3 bases: TGTGCCAGCAGCTTGGGACTAGCGGGGAACAATGAGCAGTTCTTC.

This clonotype was recorded many times. The CDR3 coding sequence is TGTGCCAGCAGGAGGGGGTCCGGGGAGCTGTTTTTT. Translation gives CASRRGSGELFF. This chain joins TRBV12-3 or TRBV12-4 and TRBJ2-2, with D tentatively TRBD1 (6 bases). This CDR3 spans 12 amino acids. V gave up 6 bases and J gave up 6 bases, with 8 bases separating them.

Many counts were recorded for this clonotype. This chain connects TRBV30 to TRBJ2-5; 7 bases align to TRBD1. The CDR3 is made up of 16 amino acids. V was clipped by 3 bases and J by 1 base; unmatched bases: 11. CDR1 is GTSNPN, CDR2 SVGIG, per germline (reference sequence). CDR3 residues: CAWRMLPGGRQETQYF. CDR3 bases: TGTGCCTGGAGGATGCTCCCAGGGGGACGCCAAGAGACCCAGTACTTC.

This clonotype was picked up many times. The chain is built from TRBV20-1 and TRBJ1-5; a possible D gene is TRBD1 (5 bases). Germline V gives CDR1 DFQATT, CDR2 SNEGSKA (reference sequence). Trimming took 6 bases from V and 4 from J, leaving 13 bases between them. There are 13 residues in the CDR3. The CDR3 DNA reads TGCAGTGCCCCTGGGCAGGGAAATCAGCCCCAGCATTTT. Protein sequence: CSAPGQGNQPQHF.

The chain carries TRBV12-3 or TRBV12-4 and TRBJ2-3; D perhaps matches TRBD2 (6 bases). V dropped 3 bases and J dropped 0 bases, with 10 bases sitting between them. The CDR3 is made up of 15 amino acids. This chain's CDR3 is CASSFQGRSTDTQYF. CDR3 coding DNA: TGTGCCAGCAGTTTTCAAGGGAGGAGCACAGATACGCAGTATTTT.

This clonotype was seen repeatedly, ten times or more. The rearrangement uses TRBV11-3 and TRBJ1-2; D not resolved. From germline, CDR1 is SGHNT and CDR2 YENEEA. V lost 1 base to trimming and J lost 3 bases, with 6 bases between them. The CDR3 is 13 residues long. This CDR3 is CASSLAVHYGYTF. The DNA of the CDR3 is TGTGCCAGCAGCTTAGCCGTCCACTATGGCTACACCTTC.

The chain is built from TRBV11-1 and TRBJ1-2; D remains ambiguous. Germline V CDR1 and CDR2: SGHAT, FQDESV (reference sequence). The V and J ends lost 5 bases and 11 bases respectively, with 15 bases between them. This CDR3 spans 12 amino acids. CDR3 bases: TGTGCCAGCAGCATCGGGGAGTTCGGATACACCTTC. This codes for CASSIGEFGYTF. The whole variable domain, remainder taken from reference TRBV11-1 and TRBJ1-2, is EAEVAQSPRYKITEKSQAVAFWCDPISGHATLYWYRQILGQGPELLVQFQDESVVDDSQLPKDRFSAERLKGVDSTLKIQPAELGDSAMYLCASSIGEFGYTFGSGTRLTVV.

This clonotype has a count of ten or more. V is TRBV10-3 and J is TRBJ2-7; D unclear. CDR1 and CDR2 (germline): ENHRY, SYGVKD. The CDR3 has 11 amino acids. V lost 10 bases to trimming and J lost 4 bases, with 11 bases between them. The CDR3 DNA is TGTGCCACGACCCAAAATTACGAGCAGTACTTC. Its protein product is CATTQNYEQYF.

This clonotype was seen a few times. The DNA of the CDR3 is TGCGCCAGCAGCTTTAGCAGCGGGAGATCAGATACGCAGTATTTT. Translation: CASSFSSGRSDTQYF. The chain is built from TRBV5-1 and TRBJ2-3, with 8 bases fitting TRBD2. The CDR3 totals 15 residues. Trimming took 2 bases from V and 4 from J; bases not matched to a gene: 6. The germline CDR1 and CDR2 sequences are SGHRS and YFSETQ.